This paragraph covers one TCR beta chain sequence. As yet, its antigen is unknown. This specimen belongs to a study of cytomegalovirus exposure and HLA in healthy donors. Across the study: Sequencing of about 179 million T cells in an earlier analysis found some 100 million unique TCR beta sequences.

The CDR3 sequence is 14 residues long. The J segment lost 0 bases and the V segment lost 8 bases, leaving 5 bases of the junction unmatched. The germline V gene has CDR1 MNHEY and CDR2 SVGAGI. Study-level points and caveats: Productive rates of about 87% or about 30% were seen for most TCR beta V segments in an earlier analysis.

Healthy bone marrow donors supplied every sample. PCR amplification relied on 60 Vbeta primers (plus 13 Jbeta primers). Generated by immunoSEQ multiplex PCR, the TCRdb table keeps only in-frame clones and is missing some. The sample lists 120,000 or so clones; roughly 80% were seen once. The TCR was taken from a female donor in good health and CMV-seronegative. This chain joins TRBV6-5 and TRBJ2-7; 9 bases agree with TRBD1. Sequenced material: PBMCs. The CDR3 DNA reads as TGTGCCAGCCGGGGACAGGGCCTCTCCTACGAGCAGTACTTC. This translates into CASRGQGLSYEQYF.